A single count supports the clone carrying this T cell receptor beta chain. This entry belongs to a study of T cell changes during pregnancy in multiple sclerosis. Produced via immunoSEQ multiplex PCR; TCRdb's table is partial and in-frame only. The repertoire includes about 110,000 clones, about 90% of them detected once, and 1.6% sits in the top ten. The junction had 10 bases not matched to a gene; V was cut back by 2 bases and J by 0 bases. CDR1 and CDR2 (germline): LNHDA, SQIVND (reference sequence). The CDR3 is 18 residues long. Material: peripheral blood, obtained before pregnancy. The rearrangement links TRBV19 to TRBJ2-3, with 8 bases lining up with TRBD2. The TCR comes from a female donor with multiple sclerosis, enrolled in a pregnancy study. The CDR3 here is CASSINSGTITSTDTQYF. For the CDR3, the DNA is TGTGCCAGTAGTATAAATAGCGGGACCATCACTAGCACAGATACGCAGTATTTT.